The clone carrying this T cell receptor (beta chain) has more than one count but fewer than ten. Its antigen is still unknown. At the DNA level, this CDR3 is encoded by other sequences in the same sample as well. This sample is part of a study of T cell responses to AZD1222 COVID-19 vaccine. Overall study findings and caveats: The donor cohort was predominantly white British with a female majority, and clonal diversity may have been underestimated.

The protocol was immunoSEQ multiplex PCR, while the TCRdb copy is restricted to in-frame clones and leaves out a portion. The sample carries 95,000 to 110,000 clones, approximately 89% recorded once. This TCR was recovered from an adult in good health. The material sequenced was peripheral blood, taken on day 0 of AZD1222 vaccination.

The CDR3 is CASSFSGTDAYEQYF. The DNA of the CDR3 is TGTGCCAGCAGCTTTTCCGGGACCGACGCCTACGAGCAGTACTTC. The chain links TRBV11-2 to TRBJ2-7; D assignment may be TRBD1 or TRBD2 (5 bases each). The CDR3 consists of 15 residues. Germline CDR1 reads SGHAT; CDR2 reads FQNNGV. Trimming stripped 3 bases from V and 2 bases from J, with 14 bases between.